This TCR beta chain was identified in a study of shared clonotypes between healthy human individuals. Some clones are missing from TCRdb's copy, which holds only in-frame ones; the method was immunoSEQ multiplex PCR. Of under 1,900,000 clones listed, 97% to 99% are singletons. Study-wide findings and caveats: Naive subsets typically showed greater estimated richness than memory subsets.

Comments on this clone: The antigen remains undetermined.

The V gene's germline CDR1 is MNHNS and CDR2 SASEGT. This CDR3 is built from 14 residues. Deletions cut 4 bases from V and 4 bases from J, with 10 bases between. The receptor's source is a man aged 25-45 years in good health. The chain recombines TRBV6-1 with TRBJ2-2, with D hard to call. Material: naive CD4+ T cells sorted from blood. As for subset: CD45RA+ positively selected. DNA for the CDR3: TGTGCCAGCAGTGCAGGCTCGGGCACCGGGGAGCTGTTTTTT. Encoded protein: CASSAGSGTGELFF.